The clone carrying this T cell receptor (beta chain) was seen only a few times. The authors extracted RNA and reverse transcribed it into cDNA as the sequencing template. Assay: immunoSEQ multiplex PCR; the TCRdb copy retains only in-frame clones and omits some. The sample yields about 110,000 clones, 50% to 60% seen once. Researchers took lesional scalp punch biopsies and peripheral blood from people who were alopecia areata patients. PBMC-derived CD4+ and CD8+ T cells were sorted. The sample comes from a study of CD8+ T cells in alopecia areata. The clonotype was recovered from a human donor with alopecia areata. The sequencing sample was made of NKG2D-low CD8+ T cells sorted from blood.

CDR3 in amino acids: CASSQVGQSYEQYF. CDR3 nucleotide sequence: TGCGCCAGCAGCCAAGTCGGGCAGTCCTACGAGCAGTACTTC. The chain employs TRBV4-1 and TRBJ2-7; D gene unclear. The CDR3 sequence is 14 residues long. Trimming removed 1 base from V and 1 base from J, with 8 bases in between. CDR1 and CDR2 from the germline V gene are MGHRA and YSYEKL.